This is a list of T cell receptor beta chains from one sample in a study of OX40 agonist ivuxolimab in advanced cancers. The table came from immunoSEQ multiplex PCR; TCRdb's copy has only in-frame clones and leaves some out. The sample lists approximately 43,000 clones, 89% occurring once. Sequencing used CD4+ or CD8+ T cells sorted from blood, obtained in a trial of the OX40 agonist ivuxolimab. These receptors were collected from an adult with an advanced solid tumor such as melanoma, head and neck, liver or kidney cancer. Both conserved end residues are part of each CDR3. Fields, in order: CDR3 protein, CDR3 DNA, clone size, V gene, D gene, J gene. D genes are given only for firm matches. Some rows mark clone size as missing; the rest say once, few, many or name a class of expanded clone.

cdr3_aa: CASSATVGANVLTF; cdr3_nt: TGTGCCAGCAGCGCCACGGTGGGGGCCAACGTCCTGACTTTC; clone_size: .; v_call: TRBV9; d_call: .; j_call: TRBJ2-6
cdr3_aa: CASRVGDRVQPQHF; cdr3_nt: TGTGCCAGCAGAGTCGGAGACAGGGTTCAGCCCCAGCATTTT; clone_size: .; v_call: TRBV28; d_call: TRBD1; j_call: TRBJ1-5
cdr3_aa: CASSPGDTQYF; cdr3_nt: TGTGCCAGCAGCCCTGGGGATACGCAGTATTTT; clone_size: .; v_call: TRBV11-2; d_call: .; j_call: TRBJ2-3
cdr3_aa: CASSPRGLQETQYF; cdr3_nt: TGTGCCAGCAGCCCTAGAGGACTACAAGAGACCCAGTACTTC; clone_size: .; v_call: TRBV7-9; d_call: .; j_call: TRBJ2-5
cdr3_aa: CASSPERGQGTYGYTF; cdr3_nt: TGTGCCAGCAGTCCTGAGCGGGGACAGGGGACCTATGGCTACACCTTC; clone_size: .; v_call: TRBV5-4; d_call: TRBD1; j_call: TRBJ1-2
cdr3_aa: CASSLNTGGQGFEKLFF; cdr3_nt: TGCGCCAGCAGCCTAAATACCGGCGGACAGGGTTTCGAAAAACTGTTTTTT; clone_size: .; v_call: TRBV4-3; d_call: TRBD1; j_call: TRBJ1-4
cdr3_aa: CASSFGQRYEQYF; cdr3_nt: TGTGCCAGTAGTTTTGGACAGCGTTACGAGCAGTACTTC; clone_size: .; v_call: TRBV19; d_call: .; j_call: TRBJ2-7
cdr3_aa: CASSLRSGGPLAGELFF; cdr3_nt: TGCGCCAGCAGCTTGAGGTCGGGGGGCCCATTGGCCGGGGAGCTGTTTTTT; clone_size: .; v_call: TRBV5-1; d_call: .; j_call: TRBJ2-2
cdr3_aa: CASSLAGGRDTEAFF; cdr3_nt: TGTGCCAGCAGCTTAGCAGGGGGCCGCGACACTGAAGCTTTCTTT; clone_size: .; v_call: TRBV7-9; d_call: TRBD1; j_call: TRBJ1-1
cdr3_aa: CASQLDGGNTGELFF; cdr3_nt: TGTGCCAGTCAATTGGACGGGGGGAACACCGGGGAGCTGTTTTTT; clone_size: .; v_call: TRBV11-3; d_call: .; j_call: TRBJ2-2
cdr3_aa: CASSLGTGIPGELFF; cdr3_nt: TGCGCCAGCAGCCTCGGGACAGGGATCCCCGGGGAGCTGTTTTTT; clone_size: .; v_call: TRBV5-1; d_call: TRBD1; j_call: TRBJ2-2
cdr3_aa: CASRDSYRGNQPQHF; cdr3_nt: TGTGCCAGCAGAGACTCCTACAGGGGGAATCAGCCCCAGCATTTT; clone_size: .; v_call: TRBV27; d_call: TRBD1; j_call: TRBJ1-5
cdr3_aa: CSVQRIITGSTGELFF; cdr3_nt: TGCAGCGTTCAACGAATTATCACAGGGTCCACCGGGGAGCTGTTTTTT; clone_size: .; v_call: TRBV29-1; d_call: .; j_call: TRBJ2-2
cdr3_aa: CASSGQFQNTGELFF; cdr3_nt: TGTGCCAGCAGTGGACAGTTTCAGAACACCGGGGAGCTGTTTTTT; clone_size: .; v_call: TRBV6-1; d_call: .; j_call: TRBJ2-2
cdr3_aa: CASSDTPNTEAFF; cdr3_nt: TGTGCCAGCAGTGACACCCCGAACACTGAAGCTTTCTTT; clone_size: .; v_call: TRBV2; d_call: .; j_call: TRBJ1-1
cdr3_aa: CASSFGQGTYNEQFF; cdr3_nt: TGTGCCAGCAGCTTCGGACAGGGTACCTACAATGAGCAGTTCTTC; clone_size: .; v_call: TRBV11-3; d_call: TRBD1; j_call: TRBJ2-1
cdr3_aa: CASSKGYEGTYNSPLHF; cdr3_nt: TGTGCCAGCAGCAAGGGATACGAGGGCACCTATAATTCACCCCTCCACTTT; clone_size: .; v_call: TRBV11-3; d_call: .; j_call: TRBJ1-6
cdr3_aa: CASRPGVGNTIYF; cdr3_nt: TGCGCCAGCAGACCAGGGGTGGGAAACACCATATATTTT; clone_size: .; v_call: TRBV5-1; d_call: .; j_call: TRBJ1-3
cdr3_aa: CASSPFPRTGETDTQYF; cdr3_nt: TGTGCCAGCTCACCGTTTCCCCGGACAGGGGAAACAGATACGCAGTATTTT; clone_size: once; v_call: TRBV18; d_call: TRBD1; j_call: TRBJ2-3
cdr3_aa: CASSIDRKLFF; cdr3_nt: TGTGCCAGTAGTATAGATCGAAAACTGTTTTTT; clone_size: .; v_call: TRBV19; d_call: .; j_call: TRBJ1-4
cdr3_aa: CASSALLGQHYGYTF; cdr3_nt: TGTGCCAGCAGCGCCCTCCTGGGACAGCACTATGGCTACACCTTC; clone_size: .; v_call: TRBV9; d_call: TRBD1; j_call: TRBJ1-2
cdr3_aa: CASSPLGTGENYGYTF; cdr3_nt: TGTGCCAGCAGCCCCCTGGGGACAGGGGAAAACTATGGCTACACCTTC; clone_size: .; v_call: TRBV7-9; d_call: TRBD1; j_call: TRBJ1-2
cdr3_aa: CASSPNVPVNQPQHF; cdr3_nt: TGTGCCAGCAGCCCCAACGTGCCGGTCAATCAGCCCCAGCATTTT; clone_size: .; v_call: TRBV7-2; d_call: .; j_call: TRBJ1-5
cdr3_aa: CASSQVLSLRYEQYF; cdr3_nt: TGCGCCAGCAGCCAAGTACTCAGTCTCCGGTACGAGCAGTACTTC; clone_size: .; v_call: TRBV4-1; d_call: .; j_call: TRBJ2-7
cdr3_aa: CASSGRDTGELFF; cdr3_nt: TGTGCCAGCAGTGGCCGGGACACCGGGGAGCTGTTTTTT; clone_size: .; v_call: TRBV6-6; d_call: .; j_call: TRBJ2-2
cdr3_aa: CASSQERRGFLPEAFF; cdr3_nt: TGCGCCAGCAGCCAAGAACGCAGGGGGTTTCTCCCTGAAGCTTTCTTT; clone_size: .; v_call: TRBV4-1; d_call: TRBD1; j_call: TRBJ1-1
cdr3_aa: CASGGPYNEQFF; cdr3_nt: TGTGCCAGCGGGGGGCCCTACAATGAGCAGTTCTTC; clone_size: .; v_call: TRBV2; d_call: .; j_call: TRBJ2-1
cdr3_aa: CASRTGQSMEFF; cdr3_nt: TGTGCCAGCAGAACCGGACAGTCGATGGAGTTCTTC; clone_size: .; v_call: TRBV6-5; d_call: .; j_call: TRBJ2-1
cdr3_aa: CASSPTYNEQFF; cdr3_nt: TGTGCCAGCAGCCCCACATACAATGAGCAGTTCTTC; clone_size: .; v_call: TRBV6-1; d_call: .; j_call: TRBJ2-1
cdr3_aa: CASSLGGDAEKLFF; cdr3_nt: TGTGCCAGCAGTTTAGGGGGGGATGCTGAAAAACTGTTTTTT; clone_size: .; v_call: TRBV28; d_call: .; j_call: TRBJ1-4
cdr3_aa: CASSLQGTYNSPLHF; cdr3_nt: TGTGCCAGCAGCCTACAGGGGACCTATAATTCACCCCTCCACTTT; clone_size: .; v_call: TRBV5-8; d_call: TRBD1; j_call: TRBJ1-6
cdr3_aa: CASSYSAGGNTEAFF; cdr3_nt: TGTGCCAGCAGTTACTCCGCAGGGGGGAACACTGAAGCTTTCTTT; clone_size: .; v_call: TRBV6-5; d_call: TRBD1; j_call: TRBJ1-1
cdr3_aa: CASSLVLGRVSYEQYF; cdr3_nt: TGTGCCAGCAGCTTAGTCCTAGGGCGGGTCTCCTACGAGCAGTACTTC; clone_size: .; v_call: TRBV11-3; d_call: .; j_call: TRBJ2-7
cdr3_aa: CASSLGKAGAYEQYF; cdr3_nt: TGTGCCAGCAGCTTGGGCAAGGCGGGGGCCTACGAGCAGTACTTC; clone_size: .; v_call: TRBV5-6; d_call: TRBD2; j_call: TRBJ2-7
cdr3_aa: CASSVGWGPGTGELFF; cdr3_nt: TGTGCCAGCAGCGTAGGATGGGGGCCGGGCACCGGGGAGCTGTTTTTT; clone_size: .; v_call: TRBV9; d_call: .; j_call: TRBJ2-2
cdr3_aa: CASSVDPQGRNSPLHF; cdr3_nt: TGTGCCAGCAGCGTAGACCCCCAGGGGAGGAACTCACCCCTCCACTTT; clone_size: .; v_call: TRBV9; d_call: .; j_call: TRBJ1-6
cdr3_aa: CASSLRGPTGYGYTF; cdr3_nt: TGTGCCAGCAGCCTTCGGGGGCCGACGGGCTATGGCTACACCTTC; clone_size: .; v_call: TRBV7-2; d_call: .; j_call: TRBJ1-2
cdr3_aa: CASSLLATNTGELFF; cdr3_nt: TGTGCCAGCAGTCTGCTAGCAACGAACACCGGGGAGCTGTTTTTT; clone_size: .; v_call: TRBV2; d_call: .; j_call: TRBJ2-2
cdr3_aa: CASSLNMNQPQHF; cdr3_nt: TGTGCCAGCAGCTTAAACATGAACCAGCCCCAGCATTTT; clone_size: .; v_call: TRBV7-9; d_call: .; j_call: TRBJ1-5
cdr3_aa: CASSLGYGVEKLFF; cdr3_nt: TGTGCCAGCAGCTTAGGGTACGGGGTTGAAAAACTGTTTTTT; clone_size: .; v_call: TRBV7-2; d_call: .; j_call: TRBJ1-4
cdr3_aa: CASSLGSRRVNTQYF; cdr3_nt: TGTGCCAGCAGCTTAGGGTCCAGGAGGGTGAATACGCAGTATTTT; clone_size: .; v_call: TRBV7-8; d_call: .; j_call: TRBJ2-3
cdr3_aa: CASRTGVYEQYF; cdr3_nt: TGTGCCAGCAGGACGGGAGTCTACGAGCAGTACTTC; clone_size: .; v_call: TRBV6-5; d_call: .; j_call: TRBJ2-7
cdr3_aa: CASSRDRVSTQYF; cdr3_nt: TGTGCCAGCAGTAGGGATAGGGTAAGTACGCAGTATTTT; clone_size: once; v_call: TRBV5-6; d_call: .; j_call: TRBJ2-3
cdr3_aa: CASSQVGGGQKNIQYF; cdr3_nt: TGCGCCAGCAGCCAAGTTGGAGGAGGACAGAAAAACATTCAGTACTTC; clone_size: .; v_call: TRBV4-3; d_call: .; j_call: TRBJ2-4